This is a list of T cell receptor beta chains from one sample in a study of blood T cell repertoires in COVID-19. The table came from immunoSEQ multiplex PCR; TCRdb's copy has only in-frame clones and leaves some out. The sample records 260,000 or so clones, 82% being singletons. Sequenced material: peripheral blood. The receptors stem from a woman in her seventies with acute or convalescent COVID-19. Both conserved end residues are part of each CDR3. A D gene is named only where the DNA matches it firmly. A clone size is listed for some rows: how often the clone was seen (once, few, many), or a class if it is expanded.

CDR3aa,CDR3nt,j_gene,d_gene,abundance,v_gene
CASSQDRRGNYGYTF,TGTGCCAGCAGCCAAGATAGGAGGGGAAACTATGGCTACACCTTC,TRBJ1-2,.,once,TRBV3-1/TRBV3-2
CASSQSREKLFF,TGTGCCAGCAGCCAATCGAGGGAAAAACTGTTTTTT,TRBJ1-4,.,.,TRBV3-1/TRBV3-2
CATSDYRQGTEQFF,TGTGCCACCAGTGATTATCGACAGGGAACTGAGCAGTTCTTC,TRBJ2-1,TRBD1,.,TRBV24-1
CASSSGTGDYEQYF,TGTGCCAGCAGCTCCGGGACAGGGGACTACGAGCAGTACTTC,TRBJ2-7,TRBD1,.,TRBV2
CASSQGGADTQYF,TGTGCCAGCAGCCAAGGGGGAGCAGATACGCAGTATTTT,TRBJ2-3,.,once,TRBV3-1/TRBV3-2
CASSQPHGDGYTF,TGTGCCAGCAGCCAACCACACGGAGACGGCTACACCTTC,TRBJ1-2,.,.,TRBV3-1/TRBV3-2
CASSSVGTNQMEQYF,TGTGCCAGCAGCTCTGTCGGGACTAACCAAATGGAGCAGTACTTC,TRBJ2-7,TRBD2,once,TRBV28
CASSVQGDYGYTF,TGTGCCAGCAGCGTACAGGGTGACTATGGCTACACCTTC,TRBJ1-2,.,.,TRBV9
CAISESATGELFF,TGTGCCATCAGTGAGTCGGCCACCGGGGAGCTGTTTTTT,TRBJ2-2,.,.,TRBV10-3
CASSLGTGGEKLFF,TGCGCCAGCAGCCTGGGGACAGGAGGTGAAAAACTGTTTTTT,TRBJ1-4,TRBD1,few,TRBV5-1
CAFAGQADQETQYF,TGTGCCTTCGCCGGCCAGGCCGATCAAGAGACCCAGTACTTC,TRBJ2-5,.,.,TRBV5-4
CASSLEGGQAFF,TGCGCCAGCAGCTTGGAAGGGGGCCAAGCTTTCTTT,TRBJ1-1,TRBD1,.,TRBV5-1
CASSPQGAYLYEQYF,TGCGCCAGCAGCCCCCAGGGGGCGTACCTCTACGAGCAGTACTTC,TRBJ2-7,TRBD1,.,TRBV5-1
CASSEGRDRGSPLHF,TGTGCCAGCAGCGAAGGACGGGACAGGGGTTCACCCCTCCACTTT,TRBJ1-6,TRBD1,.,TRBV7-9
CASSPQGHSPYNEQFF,TGTGCCAGCAGTCCCCAGGGACATAGCCCGTACAATGAGCAGTTCTTC,TRBJ2-1,.,.,TRBV27
CSVEDLASEQYF,TGCAGCGTTGAAGATCTCGCGTCCGAGCAGTACTTC,TRBJ2-7,.,.,TRBV29-1
CASSIRTGDRYGYTF,TGTGCCAGCAGTATTAGGACAGGGGACCGGTATGGCTACACCTTC,TRBJ1-2,TRBD1,.,TRBV5-4
CASSQSGGYGYTF,TGTGCCAGCTCACAATCAGGTGGCTATGGCTACACCTTC,TRBJ1-2,.,few,TRBV18
CASSETFRRAEAFF,TGTGCCAGCAGTGAAACTTTTAGGAGGGCTGAAGCTTTCTTT,TRBJ1-1,.,.,TRBV6-1
CASSDSSTGELFF,TGTGCCAGCAGTGACTCTAGCACCGGGGAGCTGTTTTTT,TRBJ2-2,.,few,TRBV6-4
CASSLGGTDLAKNIQYF,TGCGCCAGCAGCTTGGGAGGCACTGATCTAGCCAAAAACATTCAGTACTTC,TRBJ2-4,.,.,TRBV5-1
CASSAQPGLPIEQFF,TGTGCCAGCAGCGCTCAACCGGGACTCCCAATAGAGCAGTTCTTC,TRBJ2-1,.,.,TRBV9
CASSGQGPNEKLFF,TGTGCCAGCAGCGGACAGGGACCTAATGAAAAACTGTTTTTT,TRBJ1-4,TRBD1,.,TRBV16
CASSTDSYSPLHF,TGTGCCAGCAGTACTGACAGCTATTCACCCCTCCACTTT,TRBJ1-6,.,.,TRBV12-3/TRBV12-4
CATGMHIEGAGTEAFF,TGCGCCACCGGAATGCATATTGAGGGGGCTGGCACTGAAGCTTTCTTT,TRBJ1-1,TRBD1,.,TRBV4-1
CASSVGQGTLSGNTIYF,TGTGCCAGCAGCGTGGGACAGGGTACCCTCTCTGGAAACACCATATATTTT,TRBJ1-3,TRBD1,.,TRBV5-6
CASSVDPGSAYNEQFF,TGTGCCAGCAGCGTAGATCCGGGAAGCGCCTACAATGAGCAGTTCTTC,TRBJ2-1,.,.,TRBV9
CASSPPGGSNQPQHF,TGTGCCAGCTCACCTCCGGGTGGGAGCAATCAGCCCCAGCATTTT,TRBJ1-5,.,.,TRBV18
CASSYPGNYGYTF,TGTGCCAGCAGTTACCCGGGGAACTATGGCTACACCTTC,TRBJ1-2,.,.,TRBV6-5
CASSRTDNPNTGELFF,TGCGCCAGCAGCAGAACGGACAACCCGAACACCGGGGAGCTGTTTTTT,TRBJ2-2,.,few,TRBV5-1
CASSTGEYGYTF,TGTGCCAGCTCAACAGGGGAATATGGCTACACCTTC,TRBJ1-2,TRBD1,few,TRBV18
CASSYLGQNTEAFF,TGTGCCAGCAGTTATCTGGGGCAGAACACTGAAGCTTTCTTT,TRBJ1-1,.,.,TRBV6-5
CASSLGQGAYEQYF,TGTGCCAGCAGTTTGGGACAGGGGGCCTACGAGCAGTACTTC,TRBJ2-7,TRBD1,.,TRBV6-5
CASSLGRGQETQYF,TGTGCTAGCAGCTTAGGGCGGGGACAAGAGACCCAGTACTTC,TRBJ2-5,.,once,TRBV7-7
CSVEGGLSSYNEQFF,TGCAGCGTTGAGGGGGGTTTGAGCTCCTACAATGAGCAGTTCTTC,TRBJ2-1,.,.,TRBV29-1
CASSFLSGGTYNEQFF,TGTGCCAGCAGTTTTCTGTCAGGGGGAACATACAATGAGCAGTTCTTC,TRBJ2-1,TRBD1,once,TRBV27
CASSQYAGKETQYF,TGTGCCAGCAGCCAATACGCGGGAAAAGAGACCCAGTACTTC,TRBJ2-5,.,.,TRBV3-1/TRBV3-2
CAWGGTVGTEAFF,TGTGCGTGGGGGGGGACGGTAGGCACTGAAGCTTTCTTT,TRBJ1-1,.,.,TRBV28
CASSLGGGTQYF,TGTGCCAGCAGCCTCGGGGGGGGTACGCAGTATTTT,TRBJ2-3,TRBD2,.,TRBV3-1/TRBV3-2
CASTTGGRNYGYTF,TGTGCCAGCACCACCGGCGGGCGAAACTATGGCTACACCTTC,TRBJ1-2,.,.,TRBV7-9
CASSYPSGGETQYF,TGTGCCAGCAGTTACCCTAGCGGGGGAGAGACCCAGTACTTC,TRBJ2-5,TRBD2,.,TRBV6-2/TRBV6-3